What follows are 25 T cell receptor beta chains derived from one specimen sequenced in a study of blood T cell repertoires in COVID-19. TCRdb keeps only in-frame clones here, not all; method: immunoSEQ multiplex PCR. The table records some 130,000 clones, 80% to 90% of them present only once. Sequencing was performed on peripheral blood. The source is a man between 60 and 75 years old with COVID-19, enrolled during active disease.

The rearrangement uses TRBV6-5 and TRBJ1-1, with D unclear. Trimming removed 5 bases at V and 3 bases at J, with 10 bases between. The V gene's germline CDR1 is MNHEY and CDR2 SVGAGI. The CDR3 is 13 residues long. The CDR3 spells CASSPPGYTEAFF. The CDR3 coding sequence is TGTGCCAGCAGTCCCCCGGGTTACACTGAAGCTTTCTTT.

The chain is built from TRBV19 and TRBJ2-2; 9 nucleotides line up with TRBD1. In germline, CDR1 is LNHDA, CDR2 SQIVND (reference sequence). The CDR3 is made up of 18 amino acids. V trimming: 4 bases; J trimming: 6 bases; junction bases outside the gene matches: 15. The CDR3 protein is CASSTGTGRSYPAGELFF. CDR3 nucleotide sequence: TGTGCCAGTAGTACCGGGACAGGGAGATCCTACCCAGCCGGGGAGCTGTTTTTT. The whole variable domain, filled in from reference TRBV19 and TRBJ2-2, reads DGGITQSPKYLFRKEGQNVTLSCEQNLNHDAMYWYRQDPGQGLRLIYYSQIVNDFQKGDIAEGYSVSREKKESFPLTVTSAQKNPTAFYLCASSTGTGRSYPAGELFFGEGSRLTVL.

The gene calls are TRBV3-1 (or the pseudogene TRBV3-2) and TRBJ2-3, with D possibly TRBD2 on 6 matching bases. The CDR3 is made up of 16 amino acids. Germline CDR1 LGHDT, CDR2 YNNKEL (reference sequence). V was clipped by 4 bases and J by 1 base, with 15 bases between them. CDR3: CASSREGGAGTDTQYF. DNA for the CDR3: TGTGCCAGCAGCCGCGAGGGCGGGGCCGGCACAGATACGCAGTATTTT.

The chain uses TRBV24-1 and TRBJ2-7, with D tentatively TRBD1 (5 bases). The CDR3 spans 12 residues. V was cut by 3 bases and J by 3 bases, with 5 bases left in between. The germline CDR1 and CDR2 sequences are KGHDR and SFDVKD. The CDR3 sequence is CATSDDSYEQYF. CDR3 nucleotides: TGTGCCACCAGTGATGACAGCTACGAGCAGTACTTC.

This chain links TRBV29-1 with TRBJ2-7; D is ambiguous. V lost 6 bases and J 2 bases, leaving 11 bases between the germline ends. The germline CDR1 and CDR2 sequences are SQVTM and ANQGSEA. The CDR3 is 12 residues long. The CDR3: CSVKISAYEQYF. In nucleotides, the CDR3 is TGCAGCGTGAAAATCAGCGCCTACGAGCAGTACTTC.

The chain recombines TRBV6-5 with TRBJ2-7; D is perhaps TRBD2 (5 bases). The CDR3 extends over 11 amino acids. The germline V and J ends were trimmed by 11 bases and 6 bases, with 14 bases remaining between them. Germline V CDR1 and CDR2: MNHEY, SVGAGI. In DNA, the CDR3 is TGTGCCGCCCTTGAGGGCAGCGAGCAGTACTTC. It yields the protein CAALEGSEQYF.

The chain combines TRBV5-1 with TRBJ1-4; D call uncertain. Deletions cut 3 bases from V and 0 bases from J, with 3 bases between. Germline lookup yields CDR1 SGHRS and CDR2 YFSETQ. The CDR3 is made up of 13 amino acids. The CDR3 is CASSSATNEKLFF. CDR3 sequence (DNA): TGCGCCAGCAGCTCCGCAACTAATGAAAAACTGTTTTTT.

The rearrangement links TRBV18 to TRBJ1-6; 9 nucleotides agree with TRBD1. Germline CDR1 reads KGHSH; CDR2 reads LQKENI. The CDR3 runs to 16 residues. With 3 bases clipped from V and 6 bases from J, the junction kept 6 bases outside the gene matches. CDR3 coding DNA: TGTGCCAGCTCACCGACCCCGGGACAGGGTAATTCACCCCTCCACTTT. Translated: CASSPTPGQGNSPLHF. Variable domain in full (rest from reference TRBV18 and TRBJ1-6): NAGVMQNPRHLVRRRGQEARLRCSPMKGHSHVYWYRQLPEEGLKFMVYLQKENIIDESGMPKERFSAEFPKEGPSILRIQQVVRGDSAAYFCASSPTPGQGNSPLHFGNGTRLTVT.

The CDR3 DNA reads TGTGCCAGCAGTTACGAACAGATGAACACTGAAGCTTTCTTT. Translating it yields CASSYEQMNTEAFF. The chain has TRBV6-5 and TRBJ1-1; D unclear. Per germline, CDR1 MNHEY and CDR2 SVGAGI. CDR3 size: 14 residues. V was cut by 2 bases and J by 0 bases, with 7 bases left in between.

This clone was found once. The V and J genes are TRBV5-1 and TRBJ1-5; D is ambiguous. This CDR3 has 13 residues. The V end lost 3 bases, the J end lost 4 bases, and 8 bases lay between the germline ends. Germline V CDR1 and CDR2: SGHRS, YFSETQ. The DNA of the CDR3 is TGCGCCAGCAGCTCCGACGGGAATCAGCCCCAGCATTTT. Its protein product is CASSSDGNQPQHF.

The chain couples TRBV7-2 to TRBJ2-5; 12 nucleotides align to TRBD2. V lost 2 bases and J lost 4; bases outside the gene matches: 8. Germline loops: CDR1 SGHTA, CDR2 FQGNSA. This CDR3 is built from 17 residues. CDR3 DNA: TGTGCCAGCAGCTTATCTAGCGGGGGGGCGAGTCGAGAGACCCAGTACTTC. This gives the protein CASSLSSGGASRETQYF.

The J gene is TRBJ2-5, the V gene TRBV11-2, with TRBD1 matching over 7 bases. The CDR3 runs to 14 residues. Germline lookup yields CDR1 SGHAT and CDR2 FQNNGV. J gave up 9 bases and V 0 bases, and 7 bases lay outside the gene matches. CDR3 in DNA: TGTGCCAGCAGCTTAGATACCGATCAGGGGGCCCAGTACTTC. This gives the protein CASSLDTDQGAQYF.

The chain has TRBV18 and TRBJ1-1, with 7 bases fitting TRBD1. Losses at the gene ends were 6 bases for V and 11 bases for J; bases not matched to a gene: 9. The V gene's germline CDR1 is KGHSH and CDR2 LQKENI. The CDR3 is 12 amino acids. The CDR3 loop is CASSPPGQKAFF. The CDR3 DNA is TGTGCCAGCTCTCCCCCGGGACAGAAGGCTTTCTTT.

V gene TRBV28 combines with J gene TRBJ2-3; D possibly corresponds to TRBD2 (6 bases). This CDR3 contains 20 residues. Germline-derived CDR1 and CDR2 are MDHEN and SYDVKM. Trimming shortened V by 4 bases and J by 2 bases, and 28 bases separated the two germline ends. The CDR3 sequence: CASSSPITDGGSFNTDTQYF. CDR3 bases: TGTGCCAGCAGTTCCCCAATTACGGACGGAGGGAGTTTTAACACAGATACGCAGTATTTT.

In the case of this clone: This CDR3 is also generated by other DNA sequences in the sample. The V call is TRBV3-1 (or the pseudogene TRBV3-2), the J call TRBJ2-5; 7 nucleotides align to TRBD1. With 4 bases clipped from V and 1 base from J, the junction kept 3 bases outside the gene matches. From germline, CDR1 is LGHDT and CDR2 YNNKEL (reference sequence). The CDR3 length is 14 residues. The CDR3: CASSPTGVQETQYF. The CDR3 DNA reads TGTGCCAGCAGCCCAACAGGGGTCCAAGAGACCCAGTACTTC.

This chain uses TRBV11-3 with TRBJ2-5; D gene uncertain. The length of the CDR3 is 13 residues. V dropped 2 bases and J dropped 5 bases, with 9 bases sitting between them. From germline, CDR1 is SGHNT and CDR2 YENEEA. CDR3 region: CASSLWAWETQYF. As DNA, the CDR3 is TGTGCCAGCAGCTTATGGGCTTGGGAGACCCAGTACTTC.

V gene TRBV2 combines with J gene TRBJ1-2, with TRBD1 matching over 7 bases. Germline-derived CDR1 and CDR2 are SNHLY and FYNNEI. V was pared by 8 bases and J by 6 bases, with 6 bases of the junction left unmatched. The CDR3 is made up of 12 amino acids. In DNA form, the CDR3 reads TGTGCCAGCCGGCTCGGGACAGATGGCTACACCTTC. Translated, it gives CASRLGTDGYTF.

This clone was counted a single time. The rearrangement links TRBV6-5 to TRBJ1-3, with 7 bases fitting TRBD1. This CDR3 comprises 15 residues. V shed 3 bases, J shed 3 bases, and the junction held 5 bases outside the gene matches. Germline values: CDR1 MNHEY, CDR2 SVGAGI. The CDR3 loop is CASSYEGADGNTIYF. The CDR3 DNA reads as TGTGCCAGCAGTTATGAGGGGGCGGATGGAAACACCATATATTTT.

The chain couples TRBV30 to TRBJ1-6; D is uncertain. The CDR3 consists of 13 residues. With 4 bases removed from V and 2 bases from J, the gap between germline ends came to 6 bases. CDR1 GTSNPN and CDR2 SVGIG come from the germline V gene (reference sequence). The CDR3 is CAWTETYNSPLHF. The CDR3 region has the DNA TGTGCCTGGACAGAAACCTATAATTCACCCCTCCACTTT.

The rearrangement joins TRBV15 to TRBJ1-2; TRBD1 agrees at 10 bases. CDR1 is LNHNV, CDR2 YYDKDF, per germline (reference sequence). Losses at the gene ends were 2 bases for V and 1 base for J; bases not matched to a gene: 1. The CDR3 spans 15 residues. CDR3 sequence (DNA): TGTGCCACCAGCAGAAGGACAGGGGGTAACTATGGCTACACCTTC. This sequence encodes CATSRRTGGNYGYTF.

A single count supports this clone. This chain uses TRBV25-1 with TRBJ1-1; D call uncertain. This CDR3 is 12 amino acids long. Germline values: CDR1 MGHDK, CDR2 SYGVNS. Trimming took off 8 bases at V and 0 bases at J, with 7 bases between the two ends. The CDR3 loop is CASSNLNTEAFF. The CDR3 bases are TGTGCCAGCTCTAATTTGAACACTGAAGCTTTCTTT.

The V call is TRBV6-5, the J call TRBJ2-1; 11 nucleotides agree with TRBD1. The CDR3 has 16 residues. V lost 4 bases, J lost 8 bases, and 10 bases stayed unmatched. Germline CDR1 MNHEY, CDR2 SVGAGI. CDR3 nucleotides: TGTGCCAGCAGTTCGTCCCGGGACAGGGGGACCCATGAGCAGTTCTTC. Residues: CASSSSRDRGTHEQFF.

The genes are TRBV27 and TRBJ1-1; D gene unclear. The CDR3 contains 13 residues. CDR1 MNHEY and CDR2 SMNVEV come from the germline V gene (reference sequence). V lost 5 bases, J lost 2 bases, and 9 bases lay in between. The DNA for the CDR3 is TGTGCCAGCAGTCCCCTGACAAACACTGAAGCTTTCTTT. Amino acid sequence: CASSPLTNTEAFF.

The chain uses TRBV5-1 and TRBJ1-1, with 7 nucleotides matching TRBD1. The germline gives CDR1 SGHRS, CDR2 YFSETQ. The CDR3 runs to 14 residues. V was pared by 4 bases and J by 1 base, with 4 bases of the junction left unmatched. This CDR3 is CASSRDSPNTEAFF. The CDR3, as DNA: TGCGCCAGCAGCCGGGACAGCCCGAACACTGAAGCTTTCTTT.

The rearrangement joins TRBV6-2 or TRBV6-3 to TRBJ1-1; 7 bases fit TRBD1. Germline V CDR1 and CDR2: MNHEY, SVGEGT. V lost 6 bases to trimming and J lost 1 base; unmatched junction nucleotides: 5. The length of the CDR3 is 14 residues. This CDR3 reads CASSRDSQNTEAFF. As DNA, the CDR3 is TGTGCCAGCAGCAGGGACAGCCAGAACACTGAAGCTTTCTTT.